This T cell receptor (beta chain) was sequenced in a study of identical twins. Study results and limitations: Invariant MAIT and iNKT cells are populations that could partly confound zero-insertion analyses. Compared with models, monozygotic twins showed more out-of-frame TCR alpha sharing.

Germline CDR1 is LNHNV and CDR2 is YYDKDF (reference sequence). This CDR3 is 13 amino acids long. V shed 4 bases and J shed 5 bases, with 9 bases lying between them. This clonotype has more than one count but fewer than ten. Its antigen remains unidentified. TCRdb reprocessed the 5' RACE reads via MiXCR and lists one record per CDR3 protein. The repertoire holds roughly 500,000 distinct CDR3 sequences, with roughly a fifth as singletons. The same data also contributed to another study, on T cells expressing NK-cell markers. That work adds: Within the sequenced cohort of eight donors, seven exhibited HCMV seropositivity and one was seronegative.

The TCR originated in a woman between 18 and 29 years old in good health. V is TRBV15 and J is TRBJ1-5; maybe TRBD1 (6 bases). Sequenced: CD4+ T cells sorted from blood. As DNA, the CDR3 is TGTGCCACCAGCAAACAGGGCGATCAGCCCCAGCATTTT. Its translation is CATSKQGDQPQHF.